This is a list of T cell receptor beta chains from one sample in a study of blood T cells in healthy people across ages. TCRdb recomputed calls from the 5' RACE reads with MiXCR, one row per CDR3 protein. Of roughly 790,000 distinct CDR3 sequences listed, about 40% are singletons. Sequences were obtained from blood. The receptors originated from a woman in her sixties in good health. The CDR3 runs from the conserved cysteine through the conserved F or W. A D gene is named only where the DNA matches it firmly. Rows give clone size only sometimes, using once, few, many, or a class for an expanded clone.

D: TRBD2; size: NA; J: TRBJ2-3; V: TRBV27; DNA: TGTGCCAGCAGTCCCGTGCAAATAGCGGGAGGTGGAGGGACAGATACGCAGTATTTT; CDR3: CASSPVQIAGGGGTDTQYF
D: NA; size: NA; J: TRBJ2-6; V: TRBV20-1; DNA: TGCAGTGCTCCGGGCCGGAGCTCTGGGGCCAACGTCCTGACTTTC; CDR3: CSAPGRSSGANVLTF
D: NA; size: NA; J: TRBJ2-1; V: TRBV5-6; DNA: TGTGCCAGCACCTCCGTTTACAATGAGCAGTTCTTC; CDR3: CASTSVYNEQFF
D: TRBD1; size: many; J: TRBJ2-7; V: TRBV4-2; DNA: TGTGCCAGCAGCCAAGTGCAGGGGGCGGGAGAGCAGTACTTC; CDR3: CASSQVQGAGEQYF
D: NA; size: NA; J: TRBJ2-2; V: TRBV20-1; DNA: TGCAGTGCTATTAGCCACTCGACCGGGGAGCTGTTTTTT; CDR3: CSAISHSTGELFF
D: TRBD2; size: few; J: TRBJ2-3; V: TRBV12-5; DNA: TGTGCTAGTGGTTTGAATGCGGGGGGACCCTTCACAGATACGCAGTATTTT; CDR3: CASGLNAGGPFTDTQYF
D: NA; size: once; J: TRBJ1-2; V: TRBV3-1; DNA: TGTGCCAGCAGCTTACAGGGAGATAACTATGGCTACACCTTC; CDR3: CASSLQGDNYGYTF
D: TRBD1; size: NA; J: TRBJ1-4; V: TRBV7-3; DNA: TGTGCCAGCAGCTTAAGGGGACAGCCTAATGAAAAACTGTTTTTT; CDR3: CASSLRGQPNEKLFF
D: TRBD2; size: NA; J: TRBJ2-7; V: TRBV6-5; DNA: TGTGCCAGCAGTTACGGGGCCCGGGGGGGCCATTACGAGCAGTACTTC; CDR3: CASSYGARGGHYEQYF
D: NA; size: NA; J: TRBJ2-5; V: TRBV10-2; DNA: TGCGCCAGCAGTGATGAGGGGATGAATGAGCAGTACTTC; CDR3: CASSDEGMNEQYF
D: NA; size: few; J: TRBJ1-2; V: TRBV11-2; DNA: TGTGCCAGCAGCTTAGACGCAGCTAACTATGGCTACACCTTC; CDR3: CASSLDAANYGYTF
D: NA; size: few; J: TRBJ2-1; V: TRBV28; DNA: TGTGCCAGCAGTTTACCAGGTAGTGGATACAATGAGCAGTTCTTC; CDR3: CASSLPGSGYNEQFF
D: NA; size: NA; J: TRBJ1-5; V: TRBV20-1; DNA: TGCAGTGCAAACAGGGTTAATAGCAATCAGCCCCAGCATTTT; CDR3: CSANRVNSNQPQHF
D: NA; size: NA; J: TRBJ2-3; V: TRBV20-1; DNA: TGCAGTGCTAGTCCCAGAGAGGGGTTAGATACGCAGTATTTT; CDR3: CSASPREGLDTQYF
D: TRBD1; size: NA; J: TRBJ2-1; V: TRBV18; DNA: TGTGCCAGCTCGCCCTACCAAGGAAGAGGGGGCGGCTACAATGAGCAGTTCTTC; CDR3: CASSPYQGRGGGYNEQFF
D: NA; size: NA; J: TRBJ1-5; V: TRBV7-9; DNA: TGTGCCAGCAGCTCTCAGGGCAGGACCGATAGCAATCTGCCCCAGCATTTT; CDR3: CASSSQGRTDSNLPQHF
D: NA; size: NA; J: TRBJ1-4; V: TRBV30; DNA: TGTGCCTGGAGTCTATCGGAAAAACTGTTTTTT; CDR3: CAWSLSEKLFF
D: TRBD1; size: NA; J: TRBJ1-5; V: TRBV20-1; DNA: TGCAGTGCTTCCGGGACAGGGGGCGGTCAGCCCCAGCATTTT; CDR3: CSASGTGGGQPQHF
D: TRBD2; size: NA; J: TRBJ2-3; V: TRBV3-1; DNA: TGTGCCAGCAGCCCCTTATCAGCGGGAGTTATCGGCACAGATACGCAGTATTTT; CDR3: CASSPLSAGVIGTDTQYF
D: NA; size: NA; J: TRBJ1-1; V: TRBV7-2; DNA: TGTGCCAGCAGCTCAGTCAGGGTTACTGAAGCTTTCTTT; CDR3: CASSSVRVTEAFF
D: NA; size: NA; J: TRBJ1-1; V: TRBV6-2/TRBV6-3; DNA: TGTGCCAGCAGTTACTCTGGGATGAACACTGAAGCTTTCTTT; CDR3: CASSYSGMNTEAFF
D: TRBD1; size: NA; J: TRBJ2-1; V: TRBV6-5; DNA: TGTGCCAGCAGTTACGATAGGCGGACAGGGGGGGACAATGAGCAGTTCTTC; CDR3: CASSYDRRTGGDNEQFF
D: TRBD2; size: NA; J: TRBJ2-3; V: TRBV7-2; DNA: TGTGCCAGCAGCCCCCGGGGTAGCGGGAGAACAGATACGCAGTATTTT; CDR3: CASSPRGSGRTDTQYF
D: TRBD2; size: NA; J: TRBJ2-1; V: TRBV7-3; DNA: TGTGCCAGCAGCGTAAGGACTAGCGGGAGGGCTTGTGAGCAGTTCTTC; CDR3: CASSVRTSGRACEQFF